This TCR beta chain derives from a study of blood T cell repertoires in COVID-19. As for the study in general: Both acute and convalescent COVID-19 samples were obtained from the United States, Italy and Spain.

During active infection, Seattle patients enrolled and were then monitored through disease. Germline V gene data show CDR1 as LNHDA and CDR2 as SQIVND (reference sequence). CDR3 length equals 15 residues. With 5 bases clipped from V and 3 bases from J, the junction kept 5 bases outside the gene matches. Authors' data handling: For nucleated cells, counts were estimated from reference gene primer amplification. This table comes from immunoSEQ multiplex PCR, and its TCRdb copy is limited to in-frame clones, with some not included. V and J calls and clone size come straight from that table; D and trimming were deduced from the DNA. The sample has some 120,000 clones, around 85% seen once; the top ten hold about a sixth.

What was sequenced was peripheral blood. This receptor was obtained from a man aged 25-45 years with COVID-19, enrolled during active disease. The chain is built from TRBV19 and TRBJ2-1; 9 bases agree with TRBD1. The CDR3 protein is CASSSRQGVYNEQFF. CDR3 coding DNA: TGTGCCAGTAGTTCCCGACAGGGGGTCTACAATGAGCAGTTCTTC.